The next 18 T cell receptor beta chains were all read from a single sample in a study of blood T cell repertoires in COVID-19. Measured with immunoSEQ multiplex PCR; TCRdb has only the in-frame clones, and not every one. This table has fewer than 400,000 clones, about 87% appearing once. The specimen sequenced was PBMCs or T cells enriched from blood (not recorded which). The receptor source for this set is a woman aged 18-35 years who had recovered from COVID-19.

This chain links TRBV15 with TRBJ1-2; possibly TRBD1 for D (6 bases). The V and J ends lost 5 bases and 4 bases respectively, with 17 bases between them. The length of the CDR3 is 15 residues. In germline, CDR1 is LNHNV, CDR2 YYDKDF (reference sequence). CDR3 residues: CATSVGVDRSYGYTF. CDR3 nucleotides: TGTGCCACCAGCGTGGGGGTTGACAGGTCCTATGGCTACACCTTC. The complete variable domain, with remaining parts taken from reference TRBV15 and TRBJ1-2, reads DAMVIQNPRYQVTQFGKPVTLSCSQTLNHNVMYWYQQKSSQAPKLLFHYYDKDFNNEADTPDNFQSRRPNTSFCFLDIRSPGLGDTAMYLCATSVGVDRSYGYTFGSGTRLTVV.

CDR3 region: CASSPEGRNSPLHF. The CDR3 nucleotides read TGTGCCAGCAGCCCCGAGGGAAGGAATTCACCCCTCCACTTT. The V and J genes are TRBV7-2 and TRBJ1-6; D unclear. Germline CDR1 is SGHTA and CDR2 is FQGNSA. CDR3 size: 14 residues. The V end was cut by 5 bases, the J end by 7 bases, with 12 bases between.

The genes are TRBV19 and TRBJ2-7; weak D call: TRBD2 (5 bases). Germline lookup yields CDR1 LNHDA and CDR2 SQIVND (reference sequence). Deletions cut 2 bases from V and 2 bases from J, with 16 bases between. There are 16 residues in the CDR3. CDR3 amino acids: CASSIRAGGAPYEQYF. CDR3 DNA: TGTGCCAGTAGTATAAGGGCGGGCGGAGCCCCCTACGAGCAGTACTTC.

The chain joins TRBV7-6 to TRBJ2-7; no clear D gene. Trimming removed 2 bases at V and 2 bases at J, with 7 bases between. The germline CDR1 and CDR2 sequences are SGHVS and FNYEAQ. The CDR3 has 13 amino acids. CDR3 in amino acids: CASSLKEPYEQYF. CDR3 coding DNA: TGTGCCAGCAGCTTAAAGGAGCCCTACGAGCAGTACTTC.

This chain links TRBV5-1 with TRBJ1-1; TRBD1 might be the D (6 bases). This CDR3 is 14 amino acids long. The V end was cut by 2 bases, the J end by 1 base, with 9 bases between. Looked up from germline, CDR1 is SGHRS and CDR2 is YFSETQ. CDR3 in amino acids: CASSFLGANTEAFF. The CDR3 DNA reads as TGCGCCAGCAGCTTCCTGGGGGCGAACACTGAAGCTTTCTTT.

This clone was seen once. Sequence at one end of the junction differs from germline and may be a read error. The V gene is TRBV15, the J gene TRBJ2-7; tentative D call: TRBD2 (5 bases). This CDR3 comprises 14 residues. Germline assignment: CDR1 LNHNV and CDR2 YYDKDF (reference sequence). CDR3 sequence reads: CATSREAGSSRKGF. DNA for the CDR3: TGTGCCACCAGCAGAGAGGCGGGCAGCTCCAGGAAAGGTTTC.

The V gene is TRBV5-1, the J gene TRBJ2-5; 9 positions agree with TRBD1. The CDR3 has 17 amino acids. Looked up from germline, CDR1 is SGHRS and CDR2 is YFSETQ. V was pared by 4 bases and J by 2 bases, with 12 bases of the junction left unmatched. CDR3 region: CASSGTQGANLQETQYF. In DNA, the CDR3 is TGCGCCAGCAGCGGAACACAGGGGGCCAACCTTCAAGAGACCCAGTACTTC.

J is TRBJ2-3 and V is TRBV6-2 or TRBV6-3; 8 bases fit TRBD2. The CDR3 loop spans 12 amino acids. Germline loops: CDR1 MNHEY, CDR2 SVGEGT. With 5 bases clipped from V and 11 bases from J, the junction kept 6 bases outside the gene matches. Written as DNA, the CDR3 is TGTGCCAGCAGTACGGGGGGGCATGGGCAGTATTTT. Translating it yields CASSTGGHGQYF.

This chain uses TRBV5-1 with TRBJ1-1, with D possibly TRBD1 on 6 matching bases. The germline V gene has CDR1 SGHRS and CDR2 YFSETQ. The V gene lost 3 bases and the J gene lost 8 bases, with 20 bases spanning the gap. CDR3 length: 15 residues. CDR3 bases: TGCGCCAGCAGCTCGCAACAGGACAGTTTGTTAGAAGCTTTCTTT. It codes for CASSSQQDSLLEAFF.

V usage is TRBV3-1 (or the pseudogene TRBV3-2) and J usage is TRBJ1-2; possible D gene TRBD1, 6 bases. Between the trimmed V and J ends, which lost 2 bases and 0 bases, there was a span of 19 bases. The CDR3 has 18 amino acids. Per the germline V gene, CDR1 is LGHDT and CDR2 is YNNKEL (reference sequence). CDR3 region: CASSQTWARQVANYGYTF. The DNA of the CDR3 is TGTGCCAGCAGCCAAACGTGGGCCCGACAGGTCGCTAACTATGGCTACACCTTC.

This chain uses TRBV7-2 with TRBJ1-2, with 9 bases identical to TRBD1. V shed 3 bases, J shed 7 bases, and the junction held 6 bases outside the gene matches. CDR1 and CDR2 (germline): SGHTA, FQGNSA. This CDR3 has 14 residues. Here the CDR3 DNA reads TGTGCCAGCAGCTTCAGGACAGGGGAACTTGGCTACACCTTC. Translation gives CASSFRTGELGYTF.

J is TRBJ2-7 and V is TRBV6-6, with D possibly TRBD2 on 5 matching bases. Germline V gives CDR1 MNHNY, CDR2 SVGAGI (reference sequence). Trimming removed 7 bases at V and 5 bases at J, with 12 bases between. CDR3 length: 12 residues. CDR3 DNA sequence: TGTGCCAGCACTAGCTTTTCCGACGAGCAGTACTTC. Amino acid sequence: CASTSFSDEQYF.

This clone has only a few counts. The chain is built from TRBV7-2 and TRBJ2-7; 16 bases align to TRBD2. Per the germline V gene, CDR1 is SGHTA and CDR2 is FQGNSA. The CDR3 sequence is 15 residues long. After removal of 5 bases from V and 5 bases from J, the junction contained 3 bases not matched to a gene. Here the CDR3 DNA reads TGTGCCAGCAGCCGGGGACTAGCGGGAGGGCACGAGCAGTACTTC. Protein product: CASSRGLAGGHEQYF. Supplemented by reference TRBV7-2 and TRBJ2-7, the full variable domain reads GAGVSQSPSNKVTEKGKDVELRCDPISGHTALYWYRQSLGQGLEFLIYFQGNSAPDKSGLPSDRFSAERTGGSVSTLTIQRTQQEDSAVYLCASSRGLAGGHEQYFGPGTRLTVT.

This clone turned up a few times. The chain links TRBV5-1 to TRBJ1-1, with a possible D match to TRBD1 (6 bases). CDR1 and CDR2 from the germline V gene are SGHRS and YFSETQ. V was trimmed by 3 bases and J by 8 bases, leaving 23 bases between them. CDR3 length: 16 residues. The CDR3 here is CASSSTSTGIISEAFF. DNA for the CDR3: TGCGCCAGCAGCTCGACCTCTACAGGGATCATTTCCGAAGCTTTCTTT. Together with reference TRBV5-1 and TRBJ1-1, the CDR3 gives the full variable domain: KAGVTQTPRYLIKTRGQQVTLSCSPISGHRSVSWYQQTPGQGLQFLFEYFSETQRNKGNFPGRFSGRQFSNSRSEMNVSTLELGDSALYLCASSSTSTGIISEAFFGQGTRLTVV.

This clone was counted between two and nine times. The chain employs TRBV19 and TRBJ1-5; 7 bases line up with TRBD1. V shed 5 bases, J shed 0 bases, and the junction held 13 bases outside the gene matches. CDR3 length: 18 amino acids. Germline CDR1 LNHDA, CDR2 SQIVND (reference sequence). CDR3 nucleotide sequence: TGTGCCAGTAGTCTGACGGGACAGCCTTACAATAGCAATCAGCCCCAGCATTTT. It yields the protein CASSLTGQPYNSNQPQHF.

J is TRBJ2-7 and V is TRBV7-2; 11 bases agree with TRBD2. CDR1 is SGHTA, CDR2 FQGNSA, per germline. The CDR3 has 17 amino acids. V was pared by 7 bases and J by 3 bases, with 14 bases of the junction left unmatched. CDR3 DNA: TGTGCCAGCAAAGGTAGCGGGAGGGCCTTTGCCCTCTACGAGCAGTACTTC. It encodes CASKGSGRAFALYEQYF.

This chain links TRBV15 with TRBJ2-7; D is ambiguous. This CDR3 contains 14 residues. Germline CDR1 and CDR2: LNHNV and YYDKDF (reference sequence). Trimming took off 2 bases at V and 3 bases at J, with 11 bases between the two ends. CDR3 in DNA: TGTGCCACCAGCAGAATCCTCCAGGACTACGAGCAGTACTTC. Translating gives CATSRILQDYEQYF.

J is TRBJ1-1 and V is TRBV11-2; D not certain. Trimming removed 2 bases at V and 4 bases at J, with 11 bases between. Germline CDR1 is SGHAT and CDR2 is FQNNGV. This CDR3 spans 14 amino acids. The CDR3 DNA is TGTGCCAGCAGCTTATTGACACCAGGCACTGAAGCTTTCTTT. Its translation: CASSLLTPGTEAFF.